The present entry profiles one T cell receptor beta chain with its context. Its antigen is undetermined. This sample was included in a study of chemoradiotherapy in HPV16-positive cancers. The wider study: Candidate HPV-specific T-cell clones and common TCR motifs came from functional assays in a couple of HPV16-positive patients.

Findings of the study overall: Functional assays defining HPV-specific T cells used only a couple of HPV16-positive patients.

Here immunoSEQ multiplex PCR was the method, and the copy in TCRdb shows in-frame clones only, minus some. The table lists 20,000 to 25,000 clones, 73% of them singletons, with 2.6% in the top ten. Repertoires were sampled repeatedly during chemoradiotherapy. The CDR3 contains 15 residues. In germline, CDR1 is LGHNA, CDR2 YNFKEQ. V lost 0 bases, J lost 4 bases, and 10 bases lay in between. J is TRBJ2-1 and V is TRBV4-2; TRBD1 is a possible D gene (5 bases). Specimen collection occurred from a patient who underwent chemoradiotherapy. This sequence originates from a human donor with HPV-associated anogenital cancer. The DNA for the CDR3 is TGTGCCAGCAGCCAAGAGTGGCGGACATACAATGAGCAGTTCTTC. Translated, it gives CASSQEWRTYNEQFF.